The source of this T cell receptor beta chain is a study of T cells in Graves' hyperthyroidism and ophthalmopathy. The TCR beta CDR3 regions underwent amplification using RNA transcripts as the source. Using the HTBI primer set, a first-round RT-PCR was run on the TCR CDR3. TCRdb fed the multiplex PCR reads into MiXCR, producing one record per CDR3 protein. The table records fewer than 450,000 distinct CDR3 sequences, approximately 16% of them present only once. This clonotype was observed many times. Per germline, CDR1 SNHLY and CDR2 FYNNEI. V was pared by 3 bases and J by 9 bases, with 12 bases between. The CDR3 is 13 residues long.

Sequencing input: blood. This sequence was found in a woman aged 60 to 75 with Graves' ophthalmopathy. V gene TRBV2 combines with J gene TRBJ1-5; D unresolved. In nucleotides, the CDR3 is TGTGCCAGCAGTGATTGGGAATCCCGGCCCCAGCATTTT. Residues: CASSDWESRPQHF. The entire variable domain, with the rest obtained from reference TRBV2 and TRBJ1-5, is as follows: EPEVTQTPSHQVTQMGQEVILRCVPISNHLYFYWYRQILGQKVEFLVSFYNNEISEKSEIFDDQFSVERPDGSNFTLKIRSTKLEDSAMYFCASSDWESRPQHFGDGTRLSIL.